The T cell receptor (beta chain) under discussion was sequenced for a study of PD-1 blockade in classical Hodgkin lymphoma. The V end lost 7 bases, the J end lost 7 bases, and 11 bases lay between the germline ends. Germline lookup yields CDR1 SGHVS and CDR2 FQNEAQ. The CDR3 loop spans 13 amino acids. TCRdb's copy holds only in-frame clones and misses some; the assay was immunoSEQ multiplex PCR. The sample holds about 60,000 clones, around 94% seen once. This sample's time point: cycle 4 day 1 (C4D1), after more than five weeks of nivolumab. Each patient experienced a relapse that followed autologous stem cell transplantation, and brentuximab vedotin exposure varied.

The receptor comes from a human donor with classical Hodgkin lymphoma. The sample consisted of peripheral blood mononuclear cells (PBMCs), taken before the fourth cycle of nivolumab. The genes are TRBV7-8 and TRBJ1-6; D not resolved. The CDR3: CASNLHSNSPLHF. CDR3 DNA: TGTGCCAGCAACCTCCACAGCAATTCACCCCTCCACTTT.